Listed here are 19 T cell receptor beta chains from one sample, sequenced in a study of blood T cell repertoires in COVID-19. Repertoires were generated with immunoSEQ multiplex PCR, while TCRdb's copy carries only in-frame clones and drops some. The sample consists of 85,000 to 130,000 clones, approximately 88% of them appearing once. The sample was peripheral blood. The origin of the receptors is a woman in her sixties with acute or convalescent COVID-19.

The gene calls are TRBV3-1 (or the pseudogene TRBV3-2) and TRBJ1-2; D possibly corresponds to TRBD1 (6 bases). The CDR3 is made up of 17 amino acids. V was trimmed by 1 base and J by 2 bases, leaving 17 bases between them. Per the germline V gene, CDR1 is LGHDT and CDR2 is YNNKEL (reference sequence). The CDR3: CASSQGFRGPNNYGYTF. The CDR3 DNA reads as TGTGCCAGCAGCCAAGGTTTCAGGGGCCCCAACAACTATGGCTACACCTTC.

This chain uses TRBV27 with TRBJ2-1, with TRBD1 identical over 11 bases. With V trimmed by 4 bases and J by 15 bases, 8 bases remained unmatched. This CDR3 has 13 residues. From germline, CDR1 is MNHEY and CDR2 SMNVEV (reference sequence). CDR3 in amino acids: CASSSGQGARGFF. As DNA, the CDR3 is TGTGCCAGCAGTTCCGGACAGGGGGCGCGGGGGTTCTTC.

The rearrangement uses TRBV19 and TRBJ1-1; D not resolved. This CDR3 is built from 14 residues. Germline V gene sequence: CDR1 LNHDA, CDR2 SQIVND (reference sequence). Trimming removed 9 bases at V and 1 base at J, with 15 bases between. In nucleotides, the CDR3 is TGTGCCAGCGCGAGCGTTGGTTCGAACACTGAAGCTTTCTTT. Encoded protein: CASASVGSNTEAFF.

The V call is TRBV6-1, the J call TRBJ2-7; the match to TRBD2 covers 9 bases. The CDR3 extends over 18 amino acids. The V and J ends lost 4 bases and 4 bases, in that order; junction bases with no gene match: 17. Germline V gene lookup returns CDR1 MNHNS and CDR2 SASEGT. CDR3 loop: CASSVSGGGGRDLYEQYF. CDR3 DNA: TGTGCCAGCAGTGTATCAGGCGGAGGCGGGAGGGACTTATACGAGCAGTACTTC.

This clone has more than one count but fewer than ten. The chain recombines TRBV7-8 with TRBJ2-5; the D gene is possibly TRBD1 (5 bases). Germline assignment: CDR1 SGHVS and CDR2 FQNEAQ. The CDR3 spans 14 residues. The V gene lost 0 bases and the J gene lost 5 bases, with 10 bases spanning the gap. The CDR3, as DNA: TGTGCCAGCAGCTTAGCTCAGGGTTGGGAGACCCAGTACTTC. Amino acids: CASSLAQGWETQYF. Full variable domain (outside the CDR3, taken from reference TRBV7-8 and TRBJ2-5): GAGVSQSPRYKVAKRGQDVALRCDPISGHVSLFWYQQALGQGPEFLTYFQNEAQLDKSGLPSDRFFAERPEGSVSTLKIQRTQQEDSAVYLCASSLAQGWETQYFGPGTRLLVL.

The genes are TRBV6-5 and TRBJ1-2; D may be TRBD1 (5 bases). The CDR3 covers 14 residues. Germline CDR1 and CDR2: MNHEY and SVGAGI. V shed 6 bases and J shed 6 bases, with 17 bases lying between them. The CDR3 coding sequence is TGTGCCAGCAGGGCCGACAGCACCCGCCATGGCTACACCTTC. It is translated as CASRADSTRHGYTF.

The V call is TRBV9, the J call TRBJ2-5; 8 bases are shared with TRBD1. This CDR3 region has 15 residues. Germline assignment: CDR1 SGDLS and CDR2 YYNGEE. V lost 3 bases to trimming and J lost 5 bases; unmatched junction nucleotides: 9. The CDR3 sequence: CASSADPGGRETQYF. In nucleotides, the CDR3 is TGTGCCAGCAGCGCGGACCCAGGGGGCCGGGAGACCCAGTACTTC.

The chain joins TRBV20-1 to TRBJ1-1; a possible D gene is TRBD1 (6 bases). Germline lookup yields CDR1 DFQATT and CDR2 SNEGSKA (reference sequence). This CDR3 has 11 amino acids. V was trimmed by 5 bases and J by 8 bases, leaving 12 bases between them. The CDR3 nucleotides read TGCAGTGCTGGACAGCCAGGCGAAGCTTTCTTT. It yields the protein CSAGQPGEAFF.

The rearrangement joins TRBV7-9 to TRBJ1-5; no reliable D call. The ends were cut back, 0 bases at V and 3 bases at J, with 3 bases in the middle. Germline V CDR1 and CDR2: SEHNR, FQNEAQ (reference sequence). CDR3 length equals 13 residues. The CDR3 loop reads CASSLALNQPQHF. The CDR3 coding sequence is TGTGCCAGCAGCTTAGCCCTCAATCAGCCCCAGCATTTT.

The J gene is TRBJ2-1, the V gene TRBV7-9; possibly TRBD2 for D (6 bases). In germline, CDR1 is SEHNR, CDR2 FQNEAQ (reference sequence). The length of the CDR3 is 15 residues. Trimming removed 5 bases at V and 4 bases at J, with 15 bases between. Here the CDR3 DNA reads TGTGCCAGCAGCCGCGGGGAATCTTTTTACAATGAGCAGTTCTTC. Translated, it gives CASSRGESFYNEQFF.

The chain carries TRBV12-3 or TRBV12-4 and TRBJ2-1, with D tentatively TRBD2 (5 bases). The CDR3 sequence is 13 residues long. V dropped 3 bases and J dropped 5 bases, with 8 bases sitting between them. CDR3 nucleotide sequence: TGTGCCAGCAGTTTCCAACTAGACAATGAGCAGTTCTTC. This codes for CASSFQLDNEQFF.

V usage is TRBV9 and J usage is TRBJ2-7; unclear D gene. This CDR3 is 14 amino acids long. Germline V CDR1 and CDR2: SGDLS, YYNGEE. V lost 0 bases and J lost 3, with 10 bases in between. The CDR3 nucleotides are TGTGCCAGCAGCGTAGATGCCGGTTTCTACGAGCAGTACTTC. It specifies CASSVDAGFYEQYF. Full variable domain (outside the CDR3, taken from reference TRBV9 and TRBJ2-7): DSGVTQTPKHLITATGQRVTLRCSPRSGDLSVYWYQQSLDQGLQFLIQYYNGEERAKGNILERFSAQQFPDLHSELNLSSLELGDSALYFCASSVDAGFYEQYFGPGTRLTVT.

CDR3 nucleotides: TGTGCCAGCAGCCGCTCCCGGGGACTAGCGATCAATGAGCAGTTCTTC. This gives the protein CASSRSRGLAINEQFF. V and J are TRBV3-1 (or the pseudogene TRBV3-2) and TRBJ2-1; 10 bases align to TRBD2. The CDR3 runs 16 residues. Per the germline V gene, CDR1 is LGHDT and CDR2 is YNNKEL (reference sequence). Trimming took 4 bases from V and 6 from J; bases not matched to a gene: 9.

The chain uses TRBV19 and TRBJ2-1; TRBD2 matches at 7 bases. The V and J ends lost 5 bases and 9 bases, in that order; junction bases with no gene match: 13. The CDR3 runs 15 residues. Germline V gene sequence: CDR1 LNHDA, CDR2 SQIVND (reference sequence). CDR3 amino acids: CASSSPGGGPSEQFF. In nucleotides, the CDR3 is TGTGCCAGTAGTTCCCCCGGGGGAGGGCCTAGTGAGCAGTTCTTC.

The J gene is TRBJ1-4, the V gene TRBV28; unclear D gene. Trimming cost V 1 base and J 2 bases, with 5 bases left between them. CDR1 and CDR2 from the germline V gene are MDHEN and SYDVKM. This CDR3 has 14 amino acids. Written as DNA, the CDR3 is TGTGCCAGCAGTTTATTGCAGACTAATGAAAAACTGTTTTTT. Translation gives CASSLLQTNEKLFF. The variable domain in full, completed from reference TRBV28 and TRBJ1-4, reads DVKVTQSSRYLVKRTGEKVFLECVQDMDHENMFWYRQDPGLGLRLIYFSYDVKMKEKGDIPEGYSVSREKKERFSLILESASTNQTSMYLCASSLLQTNEKLFFGSGTQLSVL.

V and J are TRBV19 and TRBJ2-2; 11 bases are shared with TRBD2. Germline CDR1 and CDR2: LNHDA and SQIVND (reference sequence). With 8 bases clipped from V and 7 bases from J, the junction kept 6 bases outside the gene matches. The CDR3 length is 14 residues. CDR3 loop: CASLAGGVSGELFF. Written as DNA, the CDR3 is TGTGCCAGTCTAGCGGGAGGTGTCAGCGGGGAGCTGTTTTTT.

This clone was detected a few times. The chain joins TRBV11-1 to TRBJ2-1; TRBD2 aligns across 8 bases. The V segment lost 0 bases and the J segment 9 bases; nucleotides outside the gene matches: 7. This CDR3 is 15 amino acids long. CDR1 and CDR2 from the germline V gene are SGHAT and FQDESV (reference sequence). This CDR3 reads CASSLALTSGGEQFF. The CDR3 DNA sequence: TGTGCCAGCAGCTTAGCGCTAACTAGCGGCGGTGAGCAGTTCTTC. Full variable domain (remainder filled in from reference TRBV11-1 and TRBJ2-1): EAEVAQSPRYKITEKSQAVAFWCDPISGHATLYWYRQILGQGPELLVQFQDESVVDDSQLPKDRFSAERLKGVDSTLKIQPAELGDSAMYLCASSLALTSGGEQFFGPGTRLTVL.

The chain joins TRBV4-1 to TRBJ2-7; 8 bases match TRBD1. CDR3 length equals 16 residues. V trimming: 0 bases; J trimming: 7 bases; junction bases outside the gene matches: 11. Germline loops: CDR1 MGHRA, CDR2 YSYEKL. CDR3 sequence reads: CASSQERVQGAGEQYF. In DNA, the CDR3 is TGCGCCAGCAGCCAAGAAAGGGTCCAGGGGGCAGGGGAGCAGTACTTC.

There are a few counts of this clone. The V gene is TRBV15, the J gene TRBJ2-5; 10 bases match TRBD2. J was trimmed by 5 bases and V by 1 base; bases with no gene match: 10. Germline values: CDR1 LNHNV, CDR2 YYDKDF (reference sequence). This CDR3 has 17 amino acids. The CDR3 loop reads CATSRVFSGRAGETQYF. In DNA, the CDR3 is TGTGCCACCAGCAGAGTTTTCAGCGGGAGGGCCGGGGAGACCCAGTACTTC. The entire variable domain, with the rest obtained from reference TRBV15 and TRBJ2-5, is as follows: DAMVIQNPRYQVTQFGKPVTLSCSQTLNHNVMYWYQQKSSQAPKLLFHYYDKDFNNEADTPDNFQSRRPNTSFCFLDIRSPGLGDTAMYLCATSRVFSGRAGETQYFGPGTRLLVL.